The present entry profiles one TCR beta chain with its context. Recovered participants had two consecutive negative NP/OP PCR tests, healthcare professional clearance, or symptom resolution. The source of the sample is a study of blood T cell repertoires in COVID-19. On the study more broadly: Sources were T cells, B-cell-depleted T cells, or PBMCs; the material itself was cDNA or gDNA.

Germline V gives CDR1 SGHTS, CDR2 YDEGEE. Trimming removed 0 bases at V and 5 bases at J, with 14 bases between. This CDR3 has 15 residues. Assay used: immunoSEQ multiplex PCR; TCRdb lists only in-frame clones, some missing. The repertoire holds about 150,000 clones, approximately 86% seen once, with 6.2% in the top ten. Specimen: PBMCs or T cells enriched from blood (not recorded which). The V gene is TRBV5-8, the J gene TRBJ1-2, with D hard to call. This clonotype was sampled from a woman aged 40 to 50 who had recovered from COVID-19. CDR3: CASSLAFSASYGYTF. CDR3 sequence (DNA): TGTGCCAGCAGCTTGGCCTTTTCCGCCAGTTATGGCTACACCTTC.